The clone carrying this TCR beta chain was observed a few times. Using its own MiXCR run on the 5' RACE reads, TCRdb lists one record per CDR3 protein. The sample shows about 270,000 distinct CDR3 sequences, about 20% of them seen only once. This entry is derived from a study of T-cell memory formation after mild COVID-19. Germline values: CDR1 DFQATT, CDR2 SNEGSKA (reference sequence). This CDR3 region has 15 residues. Trimming at V came to 3 bases and at J to 4 bases, leaving 8 bases not matched to a gene. The sample consisted of PBMCs or a T cell subset sorted from them (not recorded which). This chain links TRBV20-1 with TRBJ2-7; 11 bases are a match to TRBD2. The TCR was taken from a man aged 18-30 years who had mild COVID-19 (a few samples of this study predate the infection). Cell type and time point are not known. The CDR3 sequence is CSASGVSGGEYEQYV. DNA of the CDR3: TGCAGTGCTAGTGGGGTTAGCGGGGGGGAATACGAGCAGTACGTC.